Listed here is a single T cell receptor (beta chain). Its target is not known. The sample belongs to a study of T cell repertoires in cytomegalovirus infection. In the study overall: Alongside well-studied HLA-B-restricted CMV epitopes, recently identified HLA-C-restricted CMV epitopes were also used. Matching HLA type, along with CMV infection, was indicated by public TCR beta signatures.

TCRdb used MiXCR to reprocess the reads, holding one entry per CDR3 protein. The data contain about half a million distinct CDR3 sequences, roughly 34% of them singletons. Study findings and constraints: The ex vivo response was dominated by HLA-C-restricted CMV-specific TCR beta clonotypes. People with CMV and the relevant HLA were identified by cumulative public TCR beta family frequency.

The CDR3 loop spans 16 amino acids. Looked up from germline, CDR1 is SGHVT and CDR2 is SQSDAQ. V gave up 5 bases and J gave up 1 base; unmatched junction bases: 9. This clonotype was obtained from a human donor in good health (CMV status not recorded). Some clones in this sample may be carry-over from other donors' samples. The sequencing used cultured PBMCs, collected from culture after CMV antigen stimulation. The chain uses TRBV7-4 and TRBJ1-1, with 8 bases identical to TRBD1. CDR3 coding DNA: TGTGCCAGCAGCCAAGGACAGGGAAAATCGAACACTGAAGCTTTCTTT. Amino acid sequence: CASSQGQGKSNTEAFF. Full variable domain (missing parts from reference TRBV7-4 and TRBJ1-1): GAGVSQSPRYKVAKRGRDVALRCDSISGHVTLYWYRQTLGQGSEVLTYSQSDAQRDKSGRPSGRFSAERPERSVSTLKIQRTEQGDSAVYLCASSQGQGKSNTEAFFGQGTRLTVV.